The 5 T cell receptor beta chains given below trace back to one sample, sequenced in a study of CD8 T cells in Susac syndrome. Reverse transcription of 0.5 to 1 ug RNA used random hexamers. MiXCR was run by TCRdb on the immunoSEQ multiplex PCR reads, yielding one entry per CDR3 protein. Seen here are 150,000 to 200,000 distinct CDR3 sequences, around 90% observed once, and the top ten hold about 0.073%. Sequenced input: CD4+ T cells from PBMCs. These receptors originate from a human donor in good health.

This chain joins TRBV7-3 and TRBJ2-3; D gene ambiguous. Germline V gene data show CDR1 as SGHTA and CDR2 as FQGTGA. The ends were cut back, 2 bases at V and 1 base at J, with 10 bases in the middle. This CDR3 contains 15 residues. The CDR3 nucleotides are TGTGCCAGCAGCTTACGTGGCCATCGCACAGATACGCAGTATTTT. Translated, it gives CASSLRGHRTDTQYF.

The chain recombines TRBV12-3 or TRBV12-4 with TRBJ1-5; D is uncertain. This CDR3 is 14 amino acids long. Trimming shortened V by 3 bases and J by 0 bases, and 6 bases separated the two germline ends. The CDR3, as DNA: TGTGCCAGCAGTTTTAGGGATAGCAATCAGCCCCAGCATTTT. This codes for CASSFRDSNQPQHF.

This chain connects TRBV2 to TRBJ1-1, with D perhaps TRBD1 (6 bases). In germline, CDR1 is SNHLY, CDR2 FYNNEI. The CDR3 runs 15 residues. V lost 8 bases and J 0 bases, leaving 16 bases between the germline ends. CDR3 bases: TGTGCCAGCGGGGGCTGGGCCGCTTTGAACACTGAAGCTTTCTTT. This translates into CASGGWAALNTEAFF.

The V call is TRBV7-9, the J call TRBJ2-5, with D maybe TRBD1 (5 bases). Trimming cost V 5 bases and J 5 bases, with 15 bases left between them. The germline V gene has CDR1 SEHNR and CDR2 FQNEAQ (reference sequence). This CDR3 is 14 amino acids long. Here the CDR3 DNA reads TGTGCCAGCAGCCAGGGTTTCGCGTTCGAGACCCAGTACTTC. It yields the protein CASSQGFAFETQYF. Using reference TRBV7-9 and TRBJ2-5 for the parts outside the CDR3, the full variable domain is DTGVSQNPRHKITKRGQNVTFRCDPISEHNRLYWYRQTLGQGPEFLTYFQNEAQLEKSRLLSDRFSAERPKGSFSTLEIQRTEQGDSAMYLCASSQGFAFETQYFGPGTRLLVL.

CDR3 nucleotides: TGTGCCAGCAGCCTCGACATCTCCTACGAGCAGTACTTC. This codes for CASSLDISYEQYF. The chain couples TRBV11-2 to TRBJ2-7; D is ambiguous. Germline V gives CDR1 SGHAT, CDR2 FQNNGV. The CDR3 has 13 residues. Trimming removed 5 bases at V and 0 bases at J, with 8 bases between.